This TCR beta chain was documented in a study of blood T cell repertoires in COVID-19. The overall study: The United States, Italy and Spain were the sources of the acute and convalescent COVID-19 samples.

Trimming took off 5 bases at V and 9 bases at J, with 14 bases between the two ends. The CDR3 length is 13 residues. Germline V CDR1 and CDR2: SEHNR, FQNEAQ (reference sequence). Data came from immunoSEQ multiplex PCR; TCRdb stores just in-frame clones and leaves some out. There are 200,000 to 250,000 clones in the sample; 88% occur only once, and 2.5% to 3.5% lies in the top ten. The TCR comes from a woman aged 60-75 years with acute or convalescent COVID-19. The sequenced material came from peripheral blood. This chain connects TRBV7-9 to TRBJ2-1; D is unresolved. The CDR3 loop reads CASSPQALGEQFF. CDR3 in DNA: TGTGCCAGCAGCCCCCAAGCCCTCGGTGAGCAGTTCTTC.